The 11 T cell receptor beta chains below all came from one sample that was sequenced in a study of cytomegalovirus exposure and HLA in healthy donors. Amplification used 60 Vbeta primers and 13 Jbeta primers. Here immunoSEQ multiplex PCR was the method, and the copy in TCRdb shows in-frame clones only, minus some. The sample carries under 200,000 clones, less than 85% recorded once. Specimen: PBMCs. Source of these receptors: a man between 35 and 55 years old in good health and CMV-seronegative.

The CDR3 DNA reads TGTGCCAGCAGCCCGGGGACTGCGGGGACAGATACGCAGTATTTT. This translates into CASSPGTAGTDTQYF. The V call is TRBV6-1, the J call TRBJ2-3; tentatively, D is TRBD2 (6 bases). This CDR3 region has 15 residues. With 6 bases removed from V and 3 bases from J, the gap between germline ends came to 16 bases. Germline assignment: CDR1 MNHNS and CDR2 SASEGT.

This chain uses TRBV7-9 with TRBJ2-3, with 12 bases matching TRBD2. Germline loops: CDR1 SEHNR, CDR2 FQNEAQ (reference sequence). The CDR3 runs 15 residues. The V gene end was trimmed by 2 bases and the J gene end by 4 bases; junction bases not matched to a gene: 1. CDR3 protein: CASSLSSGGADTQYF. For the CDR3, the DNA is TGTGCCAGCAGCTTATCTAGCGGGGGGGCAGATACGCAGTATTTT.

This chain connects TRBV14 to TRBJ2-1; the match to TRBD2 covers 7 bases. Germline trimming cut 0 bases from V and 6 bases from J; bases unmatched to any gene: 20. Per the germline V gene, CDR1 is SGHDN and CDR2 is FVKESK. The length of the CDR3 is 20 residues. The DNA of the CDR3 is TGTGCCAGCAGCCAAGATTGGAAATCCTCCTTGGCGGGAGATATCAATGAGCAGTTCTTC. This gives the protein CASSQDWKSSLAGDINEQFF.

This clone was counted a single time. The CDR3 nucleotides read TGCGCCAGCAGCTTATGGCGGGAGGTCCCCGGGGAGCTGTTTTTT. This sequence encodes CASSLWREVPGELFF. The V and J genes are TRBV5-1 and TRBJ2-2; 8 bases are shared with TRBD2. The V segment lost 2 bases and the J segment 6 bases; nucleotides outside the gene matches: 6. The germline CDR1 and CDR2 sequences are SGHRS and YFSETQ. The CDR3 spans 15 residues.

The chain combines TRBV9 with TRBJ2-2; 7 bases fit TRBD2. Germline V lookup: CDR1 SGDLS, CDR2 YYNGEE. The V and J ends lost 1 base and 4 bases, in that order; junction bases with no gene match: 10. The CDR3 totals 17 residues. CDR3 bases: TGTGCCAGCAGCGTATCTGCGGGAGAGGGGCGCACCGGGGAGCTGTTTTTT. Its translation is CASSVSAGEGRTGELFF.

The CDR3 protein is CASRTNRDKEKLFF. The DNA for the CDR3 is TGTGCCAGCCGCACGAACCGGGACAAGGAAAAACTGTTTTTT. The chain couples TRBV19 to TRBJ1-4; perhaps TRBD1 as D (6 bases). Trimming pared 9 bases from V and 8 bases from J, leaving 19 bases between. Germline assignment: CDR1 LNHDA and CDR2 SQIVND (reference sequence). The CDR3 length is 14 residues.

The genes are TRBV21-1 and TRBJ1-5. TRBV21-1 corresponds to a pseudogene. This CDR3 spans 18 amino acids. CDR3: CASTLKEDGKYSNQPQHF. The CDR3, as DNA: TGTGCCAGCACCTTAAAGGAGGATGGGAAATATAGCAATCAGCCCCAGCATTTT.

CDR3 sequence reads: CASSKSGGNTEAFF. The CDR3 nucleotides read TGTGCCAGCAGCAAGTCAGGGGGGAACACTGAAGCTTTCTTT. V is TRBV9 and J is TRBJ1-1, with 7 positions matching TRBD1. V lost 4 bases, J lost 1 base, and 4 bases stayed unmatched. CDR1 and CDR2 (germline): SGDLS, YYNGEE. This CDR3 is built from 14 residues.

The chain combines TRBV6-1 with TRBJ2-7; D is perhaps TRBD2 (5 bases). The CDR3 runs to 14 residues. V lost 1 base and J lost 2, with 9 bases in between. CDR1 is MNHNS, CDR2 SASEGT, per germline. CDR3 coding DNA: TGTGCCAGCAGTGAAGGAGGGAACGCCTACGAGCAGTACTTC. This sequence encodes CASSEGGNAYEQYF.

This rearrangement joins TRBV19 to TRBJ2-7; 7 bases are shared with TRBD2. The CDR3 contains 12 residues. Germline assignment: CDR1 LNHDA and CDR2 SQIVND (reference sequence). Losses at the gene ends were 5 bases for V and 3 bases for J; bases not matched to a gene: 1. The CDR3 nucleotides are TGTGCCAGTAGTCCGGGGGGCTACGAGCAGTACTTC. This encodes CASSPGGYEQYF.

The V call is TRBV9, the J call TRBJ2-5, with a weak D call TRBD2 (5 bases). V lost 4 bases and J 2 bases, leaving 9 bases between the germline ends. The germline CDR1 and CDR2 sequences are SGDLS and YYNGEE. This CDR3 has 13 residues. The CDR3 DNA reads TGTGCCAGCAGCCCCCGGGAACAAGAGACCCAGTACTTC. Encoded protein: CASSPREQETQYF.